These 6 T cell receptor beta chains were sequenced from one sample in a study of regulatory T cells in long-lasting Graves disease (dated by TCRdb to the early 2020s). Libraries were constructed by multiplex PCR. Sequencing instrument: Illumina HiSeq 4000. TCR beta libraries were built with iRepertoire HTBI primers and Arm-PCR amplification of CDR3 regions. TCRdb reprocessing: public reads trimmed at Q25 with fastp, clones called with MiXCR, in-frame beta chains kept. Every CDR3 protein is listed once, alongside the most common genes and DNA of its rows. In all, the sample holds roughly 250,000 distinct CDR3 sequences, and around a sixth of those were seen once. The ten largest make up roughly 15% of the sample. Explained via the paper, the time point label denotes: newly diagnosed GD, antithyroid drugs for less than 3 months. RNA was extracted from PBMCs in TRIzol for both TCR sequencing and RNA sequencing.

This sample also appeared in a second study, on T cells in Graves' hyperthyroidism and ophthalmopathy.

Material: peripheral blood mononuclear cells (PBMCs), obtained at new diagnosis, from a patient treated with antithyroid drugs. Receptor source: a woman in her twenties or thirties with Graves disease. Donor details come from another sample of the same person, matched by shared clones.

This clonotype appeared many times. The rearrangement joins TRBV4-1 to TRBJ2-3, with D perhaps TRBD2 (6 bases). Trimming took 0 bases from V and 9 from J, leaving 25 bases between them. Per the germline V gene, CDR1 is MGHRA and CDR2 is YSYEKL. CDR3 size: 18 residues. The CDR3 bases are TGCGCCAGCAGCCAAGATAAGGCGGGGAGAGCAGATCGGGGCACGCAGTATTTT. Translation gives CASSQDKAGRADRGTQYF.

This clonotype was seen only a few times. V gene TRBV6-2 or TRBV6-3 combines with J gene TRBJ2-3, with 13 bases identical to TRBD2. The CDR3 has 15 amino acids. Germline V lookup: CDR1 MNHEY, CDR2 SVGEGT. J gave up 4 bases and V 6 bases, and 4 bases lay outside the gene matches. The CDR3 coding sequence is TGTGCCAGCAGGTGGACTAGCGGGGGCGCAGATACGCAGTATTTT. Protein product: CASRWTSGGADTQYF.

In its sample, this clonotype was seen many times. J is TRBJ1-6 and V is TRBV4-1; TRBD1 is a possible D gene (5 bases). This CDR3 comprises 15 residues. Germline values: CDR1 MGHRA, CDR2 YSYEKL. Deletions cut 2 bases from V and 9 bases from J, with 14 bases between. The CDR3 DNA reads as TGCGCCAGCAGCCAAATGATAGCTAGGGGTTCACCCCTCCACTTT. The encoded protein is CASSQMIARGSPLHF.

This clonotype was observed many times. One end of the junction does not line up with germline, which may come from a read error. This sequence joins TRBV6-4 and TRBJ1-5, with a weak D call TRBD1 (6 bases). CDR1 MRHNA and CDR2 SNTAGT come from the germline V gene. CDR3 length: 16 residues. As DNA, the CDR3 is TGTGCCAGCAGTTACTCGATAGGGGGAAGCAATCAGCCCCAGCATTTT. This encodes CASSYSIGGSNQPQHF.

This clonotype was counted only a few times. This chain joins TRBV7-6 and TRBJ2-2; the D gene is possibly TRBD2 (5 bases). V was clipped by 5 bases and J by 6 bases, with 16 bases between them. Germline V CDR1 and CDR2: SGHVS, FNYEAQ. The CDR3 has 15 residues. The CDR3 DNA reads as TGTGCCAGCAGCCACCGGACTGATGGGGCCGGGGAGCTGTTTTTT. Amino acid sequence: CASSHRTDGAGELFF.

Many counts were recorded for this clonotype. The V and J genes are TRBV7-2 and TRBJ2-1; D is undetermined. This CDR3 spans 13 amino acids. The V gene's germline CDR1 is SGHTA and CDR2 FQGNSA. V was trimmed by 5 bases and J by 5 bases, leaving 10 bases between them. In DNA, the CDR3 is TGTGCCAGCAGCCCGGGCCAAGACAATGAGCAGTTCTTC. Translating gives CASSPGQDNEQFF.